A single sample is the source of the 27 T cell receptor beta chains below, sequenced in a study of blood T cell repertoires in COVID-19. Using immunoSEQ multiplex PCR, the repertoire was profiled, and TCRdb retains in-frame clones only, with some absent. The repertoire has some 670,000 clones, 70% to 90% of them found once; the top ten carry over 0.2%. Sequenced input: peripheral blood. The receptor source for this set is a woman aged 18 to 35 with acute or convalescent COVID-19.

J is TRBJ2-7 and V is TRBV10-3; no clear D gene. The length of the CDR3 is 13 residues. Between the trimmed V and J ends, which lost 11 bases and 0 bases, there was a span of 14 bases. Per the germline V gene, CDR1 is ENHRY and CDR2 is SYGVKD. CDR3 residues: CAFFDSISYEQYF. CDR3 sequence (DNA): TGTGCCTTCTTCGATAGCATCTCCTACGAGCAGTACTTC.

The chain combines TRBV5-1 with TRBJ2-1; 7 bases are shared with TRBD2. V shed 4 bases, J shed 9 bases, and the junction held 4 bases outside the gene matches. Germline lookup yields CDR1 SGHRS and CDR2 YFSETQ. This CDR3 region has 12 residues. CDR3 coding DNA: TGCGCCAGCAGCGCGACTAGCCGTGAGCAGTTCTTC. This codes for CASSATSREQFF. Filled out from reference TRBV5-1 and TRBJ2-1, the complete variable domain reads KAGVTQTPRYLIKTRGQQVTLSCSPISGHRSVSWYQQTPGQGLQFLFEYFSETQRNKGNFPGRFSGRQFSNSRSEMNVSTLELGDSALYLCASSATSREQFFGPGTRLTVL.

The chain has TRBV29-1 and TRBJ2-1, with TRBD2 matching over 8 bases. V was clipped by 7 bases and J by 7 bases; unmatched bases: 6. The CDR3 consists of 12 residues. Germline V gene lookup returns CDR1 SQVTM and CDR2 ANQGSEA. Here the CDR3 DNA reads TGCAGCGGACTAGCGCGATATAATGAGCAGTTCTTC. Translating gives CSGLARYNEQFF.

V gene TRBV27 combines with J gene TRBJ1-1; 8 bases fit TRBD1. The CDR3 is made up of 15 amino acids. V gave up 1 base and J gave up 6 bases; unmatched junction bases: 7. Germline CDR1 and CDR2: MNHEY and SMNVEV (reference sequence). The CDR3 coding sequence is TGTGCCAGCAGTTTATATGCACAGGGGGTTCCTGAAGCTTTCTTT. Its protein product is CASSLYAQGVPEAFF.

The chain recombines TRBV18 with TRBJ1-4, with 9 nucleotides matching TRBD1. V gave up 5 bases and J gave up 7 bases; unmatched junction bases: 5. The CDR3 is made up of 14 amino acids. In germline, CDR1 is KGHSH, CDR2 LQKENI. The CDR3 sequence: CASSSDRGGEKLFF. CDR3 nucleotide sequence: TGTGCCAGCTCATCGGACAGGGGTGGTGAAAAACTGTTTTTT.

This clone has more than one count but fewer than ten. This chain uses TRBV9 with TRBJ1-2; 10 nucleotides line up with TRBD1. Germline V CDR1 and CDR2: SGDLS, YYNGEE. The CDR3 is 12 residues long. Trimming removed 3 bases from V and 8 bases from J; junction bases left unmatched: 1. The chain's CDR3 is CASSADRGGYTF. The CDR3, as DNA: TGTGCCAGCAGCGCGGACAGGGGGGGCTACACCTTC.

The CDR3 DNA reads as TGTGCCAGCAGCCAACCGGGACAGAGGGCTGGCTACACCTTC. Amino acid sequence: CASSQPGQRAGYTF. The chain carries TRBV27 and TRBJ1-2; 7 bases match TRBD1. V lost 6 bases, J lost 7 bases, and 11 bases stayed unmatched. Germline CDR1 reads MNHEY; CDR2 reads SMNVEV (reference sequence). The CDR3 sequence is 14 residues long.

The DNA for the CDR3 is TGTGCCAGCAGGTCCGACAGGGCTCAGCCCCAGCATTTT. Protein: CASRSDRAQPQHF. V usage is TRBV6-5 and J usage is TRBJ1-5; TRBD1 agrees at 7 bases. The CDR3 runs 13 residues. The ends lost 6 bases at V and 6 bases at J; junction bases unmatched: 5. Germline CDR1 MNHEY, CDR2 SVGAGI.

The gene calls are TRBV27 and TRBJ2-3, with D hard to call. V gave up 5 bases and J gave up 3 bases, with 9 bases separating them. The CDR3 has 13 residues. Germline V gives CDR1 MNHEY, CDR2 SMNVEV (reference sequence). CDR3: CASSLRVTDTQYF. The CDR3 region has the DNA TGTGCCAGCAGTCTCCGAGTTACAGATACGCAGTATTTT.

J is TRBJ2-7 and V is TRBV10-1; TRBD2 agrees at 12 bases. The CDR3 contains 16 residues. The V gene end was trimmed by 6 bases and the J gene end by 2 bases; junction bases not matched to a gene: 8. Germline V gene data show CDR1 as WNHNN and CDR2 as SYGVQD (reference sequence). CDR3 in amino acids: CASSLGLAGEPYEQYF. As DNA, the CDR3 is TGCGCCAGCAGCCTGGGACTAGCGGGTGAACCCTACGAGCAGTACTTC.

The chain combines TRBV5-1 with TRBJ1-1, with D possibly TRBD1 on 6 matching bases. Germline CDR1 SGHRS, CDR2 YFSETQ. Trimming pared 1 base from V and 0 bases from J, leaving 16 bases between. The CDR3 length is 17 residues. The DNA for the CDR3 is TGCGCCAGCAGCTTGTCGATCCTGACAGGATTGAACACTGAAGCTTTCTTT. Protein sequence: CASSLSILTGLNTEAFF.

The genes are TRBV5-1 and TRBJ2-2, with TRBD2 matching over 10 bases. Germline V gene data show CDR1 as SGHRS and CDR2 as YFSETQ. After removal of 4 bases from V and 4 bases from J, the junction contained 7 bases not matched to a gene. This CDR3 has 16 residues. The CDR3: CASSKTSGFITGELFF. CDR3 coding DNA: TGCGCCAGCAGCAAGACTAGCGGGTTTATCACCGGGGAGCTGTTTTTT. Complete variable domain (other parts from reference TRBV5-1 and TRBJ2-2): KAGVTQTPRYLIKTRGQQVTLSCSPISGHRSVSWYQQTPGQGLQFLFEYFSETQRNKGNFPGRFSGRQFSNSRSEMNVSTLELGDSALYLCASSKTSGFITGELFFGEGSRLTVL.

The rearrangement links TRBV3-1 (or the pseudogene TRBV3-2) to TRBJ2-3, with D maybe TRBD2 (6 bases). V was trimmed by 5 bases and J by 2 bases, leaving 14 bases between them. Looked up from germline, CDR1 is LGHDT and CDR2 is YNNKEL (reference sequence). The CDR3 sequence is 15 residues long. The CDR3 region is CASSKGRGHTDTQYF. CDR3 nucleotide sequence: TGTGCCAGCAGCAAGGGGCGGGGCCACACAGATACGCAGTATTTT.

The chain employs TRBV15 and TRBJ2-5; maybe TRBD2 (7 bases). The CDR3 loop spans 15 amino acids. V was trimmed by 3 bases and J by 2 bases, leaving 13 bases between them. CDR1 is LNHNV, CDR2 YYDKDF, per germline (reference sequence). CDR3 protein: CATSRSGGQQETQYF. The CDR3 nucleotides are TGTGCCACCAGCAGGTCCGGGGGGCAGCAAGAGACCCAGTACTTC. Filled out from reference TRBV15 and TRBJ2-5, the complete variable domain reads DAMVIQNPRYQVTQFGKPVTLSCSQTLNHNVMYWYQQKSSQAPKLLFHYYDKDFNNEADTPDNFQSRRPNTSFCFLDIRSPGLGDTAMYLCATSRSGGQQETQYFGPGTRLLVL.

This clone was picked up a small number of times. The chain uses TRBV28 and TRBJ2-7; 7 bases are a match to TRBD1. This CDR3 contains 14 residues. V lost 6 bases, J lost 4 bases, and 9 bases stayed unmatched. The V gene's germline CDR1 is MDHEN and CDR2 SYDVKM. In DNA form, the CDR3 reads TGTGCCAGCAGAGAAGGGACAGCCCTATACGAGCAGTACTTC. It is translated as CASREGTALYEQYF.

The CDR3: CASSLVPGQGRSTEAFF. CDR3 bases: TGCGCCAGCAGCCTAGTCCCGGGACAGGGAAGGTCCACTGAAGCTTTCTTT. This sequence joins TRBV5-1 and TRBJ1-1; 9 bases are a match to TRBD1. V lost 4 bases and J lost 4; bases outside the gene matches: 14. CDR1 is SGHRS and CDR2 is YFSETQ in the germline V gene. The CDR3 covers 17 residues.

The chain joins TRBV30 to TRBJ1-1; D is possibly TRBD1 (6 bases). The CDR3 covers 13 residues. CDR1 is GTSNPN and CDR2 is SVGIG in the germline V gene (reference sequence). V was shortened by 4 bases and J by 6 bases, with 15 bases between the two germline ends. The CDR3 sequence: CAWKGTGQSEAFF. CDR3 coding DNA: TGTGCCTGGAAAGGAACCGGACAGTCTGAAGCTTTCTTT.

V gene TRBV5-5 combines with J gene TRBJ1-1; tentatively, D is TRBD1 (6 bases). This CDR3 comprises 15 residues. Between the trimmed V and J ends, which lost 0 bases and 0 bases, there was a span of 9 bases. Per germline, CDR1 SGHKS and CDR2 YYEKEE (reference sequence). CDR3 loop: CASSLVGALNTEAFF. The CDR3 DNA is TGTGCCAGCAGCTTGGTGGGGGCACTGAACACTGAAGCTTTCTTT.

V and J are TRBV14 and TRBJ2-3; 7 bases match TRBD1. J gave up 4 bases and V 3 bases, and 4 bases lay outside the gene matches. CDR3 length: 14 amino acids. Germline V gives CDR1 SGHDN, CDR2 FVKESK. The CDR3 nucleotides read TGTGCCAGCAGCCAGCTGACAGGGCCAGATACGCAGTATTTT. This encodes CASSQLTGPDTQYF.

The chain employs TRBV12-3 or TRBV12-4 and TRBJ2-5, with D perhaps TRBD2 (6 bases). V lost 6 bases, J lost 5 bases, and 10 bases lay in between. This CDR3 is 12 amino acids long. The CDR3, as DNA: TGTGCCAGCAGACAACGGGGGGAGACCCAGTACTTC. Translation: CASRQRGETQYF.

The chain is built from TRBV21-1 and TRBJ1-2; TRBD1, as called in the table, went unchecked against the DNA. TRBV21-1 represents a pseudogene. CDR3 length: 17 residues. The CDR3 sequence: CASSKVRAGASSYGYTF. CDR3 bases: TGTGCCAGCAGCAAAGTGCGGGCAGGGGCGTCCTCCTATGGCTACACCTTC.

The rearrangement uses TRBV25-1 and TRBJ1-6; 8 bases are shared with TRBD1. This CDR3 comprises 17 residues. The germline CDR1 and CDR2 sequences are MGHDK and SYGVNS. The J segment lost 7 bases and the V segment lost 0 bases, leaving 8 bases of the junction unmatched. The CDR3 protein is CASSEYFMGQENSPLHF. The CDR3 nucleotides read TGTGCCAGCAGTGAATATTTTATGGGACAGGAGAATTCACCCCTCCACTTT.

The chain carries TRBV7-2 and TRBJ1-3; 8 nucleotides match TRBD1. The CDR3 sequence is 16 residues long. The J segment lost 8 bases and the V segment lost 2 bases, leaving 11 bases of the junction unmatched. Germline CDR1 SGHTA, CDR2 FQGNSA. CDR3 sequence: CASSLRTGSFGDTIYF. CDR3 bases: TGTGCCAGCAGCTTAAGGACAGGGAGTTTCGGAGACACCATATATTTT.

V usage is TRBV12-3 or TRBV12-4 and J usage is TRBJ2-3; 7 bases are a match to TRBD1. Germline trimming cut 2 bases from V and 11 bases from J; bases unmatched to any gene: 4. The CDR3 consists of 12 residues. The CDR3 coding sequence is TGTGCCAGCAGTTTACAGGGGGAGATGCAGTATTTT. Its protein product is CASSLQGEMQYF.

This chain links TRBV6-2 or TRBV6-3 with TRBJ2-1, with TRBD2 identical over 8 bases. V shed 5 bases and J 4 bases; nucleotides not matched to a gene: 7. The CDR3 is 15 residues long. Germline V CDR1 and CDR2: MNHEY, SVGEGT. CDR3 protein: CASSGSGGSYNEQFF. CDR3 sequence (DNA): TGTGCCAGCAGTGGAAGCGGGGGCTCTTACAATGAGCAGTTCTTC.

CDR3 nucleotide sequence: TGTGCCAGCCCTAGTGGGGGCGGGGGGTCCTACAATGAGCAGTTCTTC. Its translation is CASPSGGGGSYNEQFF. The chain links TRBV7-2 to TRBJ2-1; 8 positions agree with TRBD2. Germline V gene lookup returns CDR1 SGHTA and CDR2 FQGNSA. The CDR3 is made up of 16 amino acids. The trim removed 8 bases at V and 1 base at J, leaving 10 bases unmatched.

The chain couples TRBV6-2 or TRBV6-3 to TRBJ1-2; no definite D call. Germline assignment: CDR1 MNHEY and CDR2 SVGEGT. Trimming removed 2 bases from V and 7 bases from J, with 5 bases in between. The CDR3 spans 11 residues. CDR3 sequence reads: CASSYLFGYTF. The DNA for the CDR3 is TGTGCCAGCAGTTACCTTTTTGGCTACACCTTC.